These 31 T cell receptor beta chains share one sample of origin, sequenced in a study of patients and donors after allogeneic stem cell transplantation. TCRdb passed the RT-PCR reads through MiXCR, listing each CDR3 protein once. The repertoire holds 80,000 to 90,000 distinct CDR3 sequences, with about 44% as singletons. The sample was blood, either unsorted or a sorted T cell fraction (not recorded which). These receptors originate from a human donor who was either an allogeneic HSCT recipient or a stem cell or donor lymphocyte infusion donor (not recorded which). It is not recorded whose cells these are; they may come from a transplant donor.

V and J are TRBV5-1 and TRBJ1-6; D is uncertain. The CDR3 is 15 residues long. Looked up from germline, CDR1 is SGHRS and CDR2 is YFSETQ. Deletions cut 6 bases from V and 2 bases from J, with 12 bases between. The CDR3 reads CASNPWEAYNSPLHF. In DNA form, the CDR3 reads TGCGCCAGCAACCCGTGGGAAGCCTATAATTCACCCCTCCACTTT.

The table lists this clonotype with a count of one. The CDR3 spells CASSLVVAGTDTQYF. For the CDR3, the DNA is TGCGCCAGCAGCTTGGTAGTAGCGGGCACAGATACGCAGTATTTT. V usage is TRBV5-1 and J usage is TRBJ2-3; possible D gene TRBD2, 6 bases. Between the trimmed V and J ends, which lost 0 bases and 1 base, there was a span of 9 bases. The CDR3 contains 15 residues. Germline-derived CDR1 and CDR2 are SGHRS and YFSETQ.

This chain links TRBV7-9 with TRBJ1-5, with 7 bases matching TRBD1. V lost 4 bases, J lost 7 bases, and 7 bases stayed unmatched. Germline CDR1 is SEHNR and CDR2 is FQNEAQ (reference sequence). The CDR3 consists of 14 residues. CDR3 bases: TGTGCCAGCAGCTCAGACAGGGTTAAGCAGCCCCAGCATTTT. Translating it yields CASSSDRVKQPQHF.

Turning to this clonotype: Sequence at one end of the junction differs from germline and may be a read error. The rearrangement joins TRBV5-5 to TRBJ1-6, with D perhaps matching TRBD1 (5 bases). The CDR3 covers 16 residues. Per the germline V gene, CDR1 is SGHKS and CDR2 is YYEKEE (reference sequence). The CDR3 here is CASSLGFGAFGSHLHF. The CDR3 nucleotides are TGTGCCAGCAGCTTAGGTTTCGGGGCCTTCGGTTCACACCTCCACTTT.

The rearrangement links TRBV5-1 to TRBJ1-1, with unresolved D. Trimming pared 1 base from V and 0 bases from J, leaving 4 bases between. Germline CDR1 SGHRS, CDR2 YFSETQ. This CDR3 has 13 residues. Written as DNA, the CDR3 is TGCGCCAGCAGCTTGCGGTTGAACACTGAAGCTTTCTTT. Amino acids: CASSLRLNTEAFF. The full variable domain, with the rest looked up from reference TRBV5-1 and TRBJ1-1, is KAGVTQTPRYLIKTRGQQVTLSCSPISGHRSVSWYQQTPGQGLQFLFEYFSETQRNKGNFPGRFSGRQFSNSRSEMNVSTLELGDSALYLCASSLRLNTEAFFGQGTRLTVV.

The genes are TRBV20-1 and TRBJ1-2; no firm D call. In germline, CDR1 is DFQATT, CDR2 SNEGSKA (reference sequence). Trimming left V 2 bases short and J 2 bases short, with 3 bases between. The CDR3 totals 11 residues. The CDR3 region is CSARQNYGYTF. CDR3 bases: TGCAGTGCTAGACAGAACTATGGCTACACCTTC.

V is TRBV5-1 and J is TRBJ1-1, with unresolved D. V was pared by 4 bases and J by 0 bases, with 10 bases between. The germline gives CDR1 SGHRS, CDR2 YFSETQ. CDR3 length: 14 residues. In DNA, the CDR3 is TGCGCCAGCAGCGGGGAGATACTGAACACTGAAGCTTTCTTT. Residues: CASSGEILNTEAFF.

The chain is built from TRBV12-3 or TRBV12-4 and TRBJ1-5; D ambiguous. The CDR3 runs 13 residues. Trimming took off 7 bases at V and 5 bases at J, with 12 bases between the two ends. CDR3 sequence: CASTSVTDQPQHF. The CDR3 DNA sequence: TGTGCCAGCACGTCGGTTACCGATCAGCCCCAGCATTTT.

The gene calls are TRBV7-9 and TRBJ1-3; tentative D call: TRBD1 (6 bases). Germline loops: CDR1 SEHNR, CDR2 FQNEAQ (reference sequence). There are 15 residues in the CDR3. Trimming removed 5 bases at V and 2 bases at J, with 13 bases between. CDR3: CASSPGGATGNTIYF. The CDR3 DNA sequence: TGTGCCAGCAGCCCGGGGGGCGCAACTGGAAACACCATATATTTT.

The rearrangement uses TRBV4-1 and TRBJ1-2, with D possibly matching TRBD1 (5 bases). The germline V gene encodes CDR1 MGHRA and CDR2 YSYEKL. Trimming pared 0 bases from V and 1 base from J, leaving 9 bases between. The CDR3 has 15 amino acids. The CDR3 loop reads CASSQDQQVNYGYTF. CDR3 bases: TGCGCCAGCAGCCAAGATCAACAGGTTAACTATGGCTACACCTTC.

This clonotype was seen a handful of times. The V gene is TRBV6-1, the J gene TRBJ1-1; D gene ambiguous. CDR1 and CDR2 from the germline V gene are MNHNS and SASEGT. The CDR3 has 15 residues. Trimming took 3 bases from V and 3 from J, leaving 14 bases between them. In nucleotides, the CDR3 is TGTGCCAGCAGTGATCCGGGGTTTAGGTACACTGAAGCTTTCTTT. This encodes CASSDPGFRYTEAFF.

This clonotype occurred a few times. The CDR3 bases are TGCAGTGCTTATGGGACAGACAGCAATCAGCCCCAGCATTTT. This encodes CSAYGTDSNQPQHF. The rearrangement joins TRBV20-1 to TRBJ1-5, with 7 positions matching TRBD1. Germline CDR1 reads DFQATT; CDR2 reads SNEGSKA (reference sequence). The CDR3 length is 14 residues. Trimming took 5 bases from V and 1 from J; bases not matched to a gene: 5.

The J gene is TRBJ2-7, the V gene TRBV29-1, with 8 bases that match TRBD2. The junction had 17 bases not matched to a gene; V was cut back by 6 bases and J by 1 base. CDR1 and CDR2 from the germline V gene are SQVTM and ANQGSEA. The CDR3 has 17 residues. The CDR3 DNA is TGCAGCGTCCCAGCCGGGACTAGGGGCCTAGGGTCCTACGAGCAGTACTTC. This translates into CSVPAGTRGLGSYEQYF.

This rearrangement joins TRBV5-1 to TRBJ2-7, with 7 bases identical to TRBD1. The germline gives CDR1 SGHRS, CDR2 YFSETQ. The CDR3 is 18 residues long. With V trimmed by 4 bases and J by 3 bases, 19 bases remained unmatched. CDR3 in amino acids: CASSPRDSSYMADYEQYF. The CDR3 DNA sequence: TGCGCCAGCAGCCCTCGGGACAGCTCCTATATGGCGGACTACGAGCAGTACTTC.

The chain carries TRBV4-3 and TRBJ1-2; D may be TRBD1 (5 bases). V was pared by 1 base and J by 4 bases, with 13 bases between. Germline V CDR1 and CDR2: LGHNA, YSLEER. This CDR3 spans 15 amino acids. This chain's CDR3 is CASSQGHDSIYGYTF. The CDR3 nucleotides read TGCGCCAGCAGCCAAGGCCACGACAGCATCTATGGCTACACCTTC.

This sequence joins TRBV12-3 or TRBV12-4 and TRBJ1-1, with a tentative D call TRBD1 (6 bases). CDR3 length: 15 residues. Trimming shortened V by 3 bases and J by 2 bases, and 13 bases separated the two germline ends. CDR3: CASSFRGAINTEAFF. For the CDR3, the DNA is TGTGCCAGCAGTTTCCGGGGGGCGATTAACACTGAAGCTTTCTTT.

This clonotype was seen only a few times. The chain couples TRBV5-1 to TRBJ1-1; D possibly corresponds to TRBD1 (6 bases). Germline CDR1 SGHRS, CDR2 YFSETQ. The CDR3 contains 15 residues. V was cut by 5 bases and J by 1 base, with 15 bases left in between. CDR3 nucleotides: TGCGCCAGCAGTCCCTCGGGGGCCGAGAACACTGAAGCTTTCTTT. It encodes CASSPSGAENTEAFF.

The chain joins TRBV18 to TRBJ1-2; D is undetermined. The CDR3 extends over 12 amino acids. Germline V gene data show CDR1 as KGHSH and CDR2 as LQKENI. Trimming took 4 bases from V and 0 from J, leaving 3 bases between them. The chain's CDR3 is CASSQTNYGYTF. The DNA of the CDR3 is TGTGCCAGCTCACAGACTAACTATGGCTACACCTTC.

The chain combines TRBV7-2 with TRBJ1-2, with D unresolved. V lost 3 bases, J lost 1 base, and 9 bases lay in between. CDR1 and CDR2 from the germline V gene are SGHTA and FQGNSA. CDR3 length equals 14 residues. The CDR3 here is CASSLVQVNYGYTF. CDR3 nucleotide sequence: TGTGCCAGCAGCTTGGTACAAGTTAACTATGGCTACACCTTC.

The chain joins TRBV7-9 to TRBJ1-4; D not resolved. This CDR3 is built from 14 residues. Deletions cut 2 bases from V and 7 bases from J, with 11 bases between. CDR1 is SEHNR and CDR2 is FQNEAQ in the germline V gene (reference sequence). CDR3 DNA sequence: TGTGCCAGCAGCTTACATCCAAGTTCTGAAAAACTGTTTTTT. This codes for CASSLHPSSEKLFF.

The chain uses TRBV7-2 and TRBJ1-2; D gene unclear. The CDR3 covers 14 residues. The V gene's germline CDR1 is SGHTA and CDR2 FQGNSA. Trimming shortened V by 4 bases and J by 3 bases, and 12 bases separated the two germline ends. The CDR3 sequence is CASSSLTEDYGYTF. The CDR3 DNA reads TGTGCCAGCAGCTCCCTCACAGAGGACTATGGCTACACCTTC. The complete variable domain, with remaining parts taken from reference TRBV7-2 and TRBJ1-2, reads GAGVSQSPSNKVTEKGKDVELRCDPISGHTALYWYRQSLGQGLEFLIYFQGNSAPDKSGLPSDRFSAERTGGSVSTLTIQRTQQEDSAVYLCASSSLTEDYGYTFGSGTRLTVV.

The J gene is TRBJ2-2, the V gene TRBV12-3 or TRBV12-4; 8 bases fit TRBD1. V lost 2 bases to trimming and J lost 6 bases; unmatched junction nucleotides: 2. The CDR3 is made up of 14 amino acids. The CDR3 coding sequence is TGTGCCAGCAGTTTACAACAGGGGGCCGGGGAGCTGTTTTTT. This translates into CASSLQQGAGELFF.

V gene TRBV7-6 combines with J gene TRBJ1-6, with TRBD1 as a possible D gene (6 bases). V lost 4 bases and J lost 6, with 22 bases in between. CDR1 SGHVS and CDR2 FNYEAQ come from the germline V gene. The CDR3 spans 18 residues. CDR3 residues: CASSSKVISAGVNSPLHF. The CDR3, as DNA: TGTGCCAGCAGCTCCAAGGTGATTTCTGCAGGGGTTAATTCACCCCTCCACTTT.

This clonotype was detected only a few times. The chain is built from TRBV18 and TRBJ1-2; D perhaps matches TRBD1 (5 bases). Trimming stripped 3 bases from V and 6 bases from J, with 14 bases between. Germline V gives CDR1 KGHSH, CDR2 LQKENI. The CDR3 spans 14 residues. Here the CDR3 DNA reads TGTGCCAGCTCACCGTCCGGGACCTTTCATGGCTACACCTTC. This translates into CASSPSGTFHGYTF.

The V gene is TRBV7-9, the J gene TRBJ2-2; a weak D match, TRBD2 (5 bases). CDR3 size: 15 residues. The germline V gene encodes CDR1 SEHNR and CDR2 FQNEAQ (reference sequence). V was clipped by 0 bases and J by 3 bases, with 8 bases between them. This CDR3 is CASSLAGVYTGELFF. The CDR3 DNA reads as TGTGCCAGCAGCTTAGCGGGAGTGTACACCGGGGAGCTGTTTTTT.

The chain uses TRBV27 and TRBJ1-6, with TRBD1 matching over 9 bases. The CDR3 runs 16 residues. V trimming: 7 bases; J trimming: 10 bases; junction bases outside the gene matches: 14. Germline CDR1 MNHEY, CDR2 SMNVEV (reference sequence). The CDR3 DNA is TGTGCCAGCACTCCCCACGTAGGGACAGGGTCATCACCCCTCCACTTT. Its translation: CASTPHVGTGSSPLHF.

This rearrangement joins TRBV9 to TRBJ2-7; the match to TRBD2 covers 11 bases. The V and J ends lost 4 bases and 5 bases, in that order; junction bases with no gene match: 5. The length of the CDR3 is 14 residues. Per the germline V gene, CDR1 is SGDLS and CDR2 is YYNGEE. CDR3 sequence: CASSQTSGIHEQYF. The CDR3 bases are TGTGCCAGCAGCCAGACTAGCGGGATCCACGAGCAGTACTTC.

As for this clonotype: An end of the junction does not agree with germline; a read error may underlie this. The chain combines TRBV10-2 with TRBJ1-5; D gene unclear. Germline loops: CDR1 WSHSY, CDR2 SAAADI. This CDR3 region has 12 residues. CDR3 amino acids: CASSDWDQPQHF. The CDR3 nucleotides are TGCGCCAGTAGTGATTGGGATCAGCCCCAGCATTTT.

V usage is TRBV20-1 and J usage is TRBJ1-1, with TRBD1 as a possible D gene (6 bases). The CDR3 extends over 15 amino acids. Germline V gives CDR1 DFQATT, CDR2 SNEGSKA (reference sequence). V lost 4 bases and J 0 bases, leaving 15 bases between the germline ends. The CDR3 region has the DNA TGCAGTGCTACGGACAGCCGACTACTGAACACTGAAGCTTTCTTT. It codes for CSATDSRLLNTEAFF.

This clonotype has just a few counts. The V gene is TRBV3-1, the J gene TRBJ1-5; the D gene is possibly TRBD1 (5 bases). V was shortened by 1 base and J by 1 base, with 5 bases between the two germline ends. Germline V lookup: CDR1 LGHDT, CDR2 YNNKEL (reference sequence). This CDR3 is built from 14 residues. In DNA form, the CDR3 reads TGTGCCAGCAGCCAAGGACAGAGCAATCAGCCCCAGCATTTT. Translation: CASSQGQSNQPQHF.

This chain joins TRBV6-2 or TRBV6-3 and TRBJ1-5; D is possibly TRBD1 (6 bases). Trimming took 5 bases from V and 0 from J, leaving 14 bases between them. CDR3 length: 16 amino acids. The germline CDR1 and CDR2 sequences are MNHEY and SVGEGT. The CDR3 is CASSRGQQYSNQPQHF. For the CDR3, the DNA is TGTGCCAGCAGTCGCGGACAGCAATATAGCAATCAGCCCCAGCATTTT.